One and the same sample provided the 15 T cell receptor beta chains below, sequenced in a study of blood T cell repertoires in COVID-19. TCRdb's copy holds only in-frame clones and misses some; the assay was immunoSEQ multiplex PCR. The table shows 200,000 to 250,000 clones, with less than 85% occurring only once. Material: PBMCs or T cells enriched from blood (not recorded which). The receptors originated from a man between 60 and 75 years old who had recovered from COVID-19.

The gene calls are TRBV30 and TRBJ1-6; D is possibly TRBD1 (5 bases). The CDR3 contains 14 residues. The ends were cut back, 2 bases at V and 10 bases at J, with 15 bases in the middle. Germline-derived CDR1 and CDR2 are GTSNPN and SVGIG (reference sequence). CDR3 nucleotide sequence: TGTGCCTGGAGTTTAGGCAGGGATGCATCACCCCTCCACTTT. Translation: CAWSLGRDASPLHF.

V is TRBV27 and J is TRBJ2-2; possible D gene TRBD1, 6 bases. This CDR3 has 18 amino acids. Per the germline V gene, CDR1 is MNHEY and CDR2 is SMNVEV (reference sequence). The ends were cut back, 2 bases at V and 3 bases at J, with 19 bases in the middle. This chain's CDR3 is CASSLRHQTGGYTGELFF. The DNA for the CDR3 is TGTGCCAGCAGTTTAAGACACCAGACAGGAGGCTACACCGGGGAGCTGTTTTTT.

This clone was observed once. The CDR3 region is CATSRDYFRGTVTYEQYF. The CDR3 nucleotides are TGTGCCACCAGCAGAGATTATTTTCGGGGGACAGTAACCTACGAGCAGTACTTC. V usage is TRBV15 and J usage is TRBJ2-7; tentative D call: TRBD1 (7 bases). CDR3 length: 18 amino acids. V lost 0 bases and J lost 2, with 20 bases in between. Germline V gene sequence: CDR1 LNHNV, CDR2 YYDKDF (reference sequence).

This chain uses TRBV12-3 or TRBV12-4 with TRBJ1-2; TRBD1 aligns across 8 bases. J gave up 4 bases and V 5 bases, and 3 bases lay outside the gene matches. CDR3 length: 13 residues. CDR3 in DNA: TGTGCCAGCAGTAAGGACAGGGCCTATGGCTACACCTTC. This gives the protein CASSKDRAYGYTF.

The rearrangement joins TRBV5-6 to TRBJ2-2, with 10 bases aligning to TRBD1. Germline V gene data show CDR1 as SGHDT and CDR2 as YYEEEE. The junction had 6 bases not matched to a gene; V was cut back by 4 bases and J by 3 bases. The CDR3 runs 16 residues. The CDR3 bases are TGTGCCAGCAGCCCCGGGACAGGGGTCTACACCGGGGAGCTGTTTTTT. Translated, it gives CASSPGTGVYTGELFF.

This clone was seen a single time. The chain uses TRBV27 and TRBJ2-1, with 12 bases aligning to TRBD2. CDR1 and CDR2 (germline): MNHEY, SMNVEV (reference sequence). There are 16 residues in the CDR3. Trimming took 2 bases from V and 9 from J; bases not matched to a gene: 8. CDR3 residues: CASSLRLAGGRVEQFF. The CDR3 nucleotides are TGTGCCAGCAGTTTACGGCTAGCGGGGGGGCGGGTTGAGCAGTTCTTC.

The DNA for the CDR3 is TGTGCCAGCAGCTTCCAGCGGGGGGGCCCAGATACGCAGTATTTT. Amino acids: CASSFQRGGPDTQYF. J is TRBJ2-3 and V is TRBV11-2; 10 bases fit TRBD2. This CDR3 contains 15 residues. Germline-derived CDR1 and CDR2 are SGHAT and FQNNGV. V lost 3 bases and J lost 4; bases outside the gene matches: 4.

This chain connects TRBV11-3 to TRBJ1-1, with D possibly TRBD1 on 6 matching bases. V lost 1 base to trimming and J lost 4 bases, with 10 bases between them. Germline loops: CDR1 SGHNT, CDR2 YENEEA. The CDR3 is made up of 14 amino acids. The CDR3 DNA reads as TGTGCCAGCAGCTTAGGGGTCAGGGGCACTGAAGCTTTCTTT. It translates to CASSLGVRGTEAFF.

The rearrangement links TRBV4-3 to TRBJ1-2; perhaps TRBD1 as D (5 bases). Trimming stripped 3 bases from V and 8 bases from J, with 16 bases between. Germline V gives CDR1 LGHNA, CDR2 YSLEER. This CDR3 has 14 amino acids. CDR3 DNA: TGCGCCAGCAGCCAGGGTGCGACAGTTTACGGCTACACCTTC. Translating gives CASSQGATVYGYTF.

This sequence joins TRBV7-2 and TRBJ2-1; TRBD2 is a possible D gene (6 bases). Germline-derived CDR1 and CDR2 are SGHTA and FQGNSA. The germline V and J ends were trimmed by 1 base and 9 bases, with 13 bases remaining between them. The CDR3 has 14 residues. The CDR3 region is CASSLGTSLPEQFF. DNA of the CDR3: TGTGCCAGCAGCTTAGGTACTAGCCTTCCTGAGCAGTTCTTC. The variable domain in full, completed from reference TRBV7-2 and TRBJ2-1, reads GAGVSQSPSNKVTEKGKDVELRCDPISGHTALYWYRQSLGQGLEFLIYFQGNSAPDKSGLPSDRFSAERTGGSVSTLTIQRTQQEDSAVYLCASSLGTSLPEQFFGPGTRLTVL.

The table lists this clone with a few counts. The chain employs TRBV7-9 and TRBJ1-4, with TRBD1 matching over 10 bases. The CDR3 runs to 16 residues. In germline, CDR1 is SEHNR, CDR2 FQNEAQ (reference sequence). Trimming cost V 1 base and J 7 bases; bases outside gene matches: 6. In DNA form, the CDR3 reads TGTGCCAGCAGCTTAGGGCCGGGACAGGGGATTGAAAAACTGTTTTTT. Protein: CASSLGPGQGIEKLFF.

The rearrangement uses TRBV19 and TRBJ1-4; D unresolved. The germline V gene encodes CDR1 LNHDA and CDR2 SQIVND (reference sequence). The CDR3 contains 16 residues. The V and J ends lost 6 bases and 2 bases respectively, with 16 bases between them. CDR3 residues: CASRATASWTNEKLFF. CDR3 DNA sequence: TGTGCCAGTAGAGCGACGGCCTCGTGGACTAATGAAAAACTGTTTTTT.

This chain's CDR3 is CASRVQGADYGYTF. CDR3 DNA sequence: TGTGCCAGCAGGGTACAGGGGGCAGACTATGGCTACACCTTC. The rearrangement links TRBV2 to TRBJ1-2, with 9 bases aligning to TRBD1. The ends lost 6 bases at V and 3 bases at J; junction bases unmatched: 5. This CDR3 is built from 14 residues. Looked up from germline, CDR1 is SNHLY and CDR2 is FYNNEI.

The gene calls are TRBV7-2 and TRBJ1-6; D uncertain. The CDR3 runs 13 residues. Germline lookup yields CDR1 SGHTA and CDR2 FQGNSA. Deletions cut 3 bases from V and 5 bases from J, with 5 bases between. This CDR3 reads CASSFGDNSPLHF. The CDR3 nucleotides are TGTGCCAGCAGCTTTGGAGATAATTCACCCCTCCACTTT.

The chain's CDR3 is CASSPPGQRNTEAFF. CDR3 DNA sequence: TGTGCCAGCTCACCACCCGGACAGAGGAACACTGAAGCTTTCTTT. The V and J genes are TRBV18 and TRBJ1-1; tentative D call: TRBD1 (6 bases). The CDR3 covers 15 residues. Germline V lookup: CDR1 KGHSH, CDR2 LQKENI. V lost 0 bases and J lost 1, with 9 bases in between.